This T cell receptor (beta chain) is from a study of cytomegalovirus exposure and HLA in healthy donors. Study conclusions and caveats: The study put under 200 TCR beta chains on its list as cytomegalovirus-associated. DRB1 had the most TCR associations and HLA-C the fewest, a later analysis found, with rates varying by HLA locus.

For this clone: Its specificity is unknown.

The ends lost 4 bases at V and 1 base at J; junction bases unmatched: 11. The length of the CDR3 is 18 residues. Germline CDR1 reads SGHAT; CDR2 reads FQNNGV. PCR employed 60 Vbeta and 13 Jbeta primers. Repertoires were generated with immunoSEQ multiplex PCR, while TCRdb's copy carries only in-frame clones and drops some. This sample has roughly 150,000 clones; more than 75% occur once, and the top ten carry under 1.5%. The TCR was taken from a male donor in good health and CMV-seronegative. The chain links TRBV11-2 to TRBJ2-5, with TRBD2 identical over 11 bases. The sample comprised PBMCs. The CDR3 loop reads CASSSSGVSGGAQETQYF. In DNA form, the CDR3 reads TGTGCCAGCAGCTCCTCCGGAGTTAGCGGGGGGGCCCAAGAGACCCAGTACTTC.